Below are 17 T cell receptor beta chains sequenced from a single sample in a study of PD-1 blockade in classical Hodgkin lymphoma. Assay: immunoSEQ multiplex PCR; the TCRdb copy retains only in-frame clones and omits some. This sample yields approximately 160,000 clones, of which approximately 80% are seen a single time; 9.2% belongs to the top ten. All patients experienced relapse after autologous stem cell transplantation, and brentuximab vedotin exposure was variable. Sequenced here: peripheral blood mononuclear cells (PBMCs), sampled before the second cycle of nivolumab. These receptors all stem from a human donor with classical Hodgkin lymphoma.

The V gene is TRBV18, the J gene TRBJ2-2, with D perhaps TRBD2 (5 bases). Trimming stripped 8 bases from V and 3 bases from J, with 13 bases between. This CDR3 comprises 14 residues. Germline lookup yields CDR1 KGHSH and CDR2 LQKENI. The CDR3 loop is CASREEDYTGELFF. The CDR3 bases are TGTGCCAGCCGTGAGGAGGACTACACCGGGGAGCTGTTTTTT.

This clone has just a few counts. The chain uses TRBV6-1 and TRBJ2-7; possible D gene TRBD2, 5 bases. The CDR3 runs to 13 residues. Germline loops: CDR1 MNHNS, CDR2 SASEGT. The ends were cut back, 7 bases at V and 2 bases at J, with 12 bases in the middle. CDR3 in DNA: TGTGCCAGCACTAGCTTACTCCCCTACGAGCAGTACTTC. This gives the protein CASTSLLPYEQYF.

This clone came up once. The chain carries TRBV7-3 and TRBJ2-7; 7 bases are shared with TRBD2. After removal of 0 bases from V and 2 bases from J, the junction contained 4 bases not matched to a gene. The germline gives CDR1 SGHTA, CDR2 FQGTGA. The CDR3 extends over 15 amino acids. The CDR3 reads CASSLTGGTAYEQYF. The CDR3 nucleotides read TGTGCCAGCAGCTTAACGGGAGGGACGGCCTACGAGCAGTACTTC.

V is TRBV9 and J is TRBJ1-5, with D perhaps TRBD1 (5 bases). The CDR3 consists of 14 residues. The V end lost 4 bases, the J end lost 3 bases, and 11 bases lay between the germline ends. Germline assignment: CDR1 SGDLS and CDR2 YYNGEE. The CDR3: CASSLGTSNQPQHF. DNA for the CDR3: TGTGCCAGCAGCCTTGGGACTTCCAATCAGCCCCAGCATTTT.

This chain connects TRBV6-5 to TRBJ2-1; D gene uncertain. V was cut by 0 bases and J by 9 bases, with 9 bases left in between. The CDR3 loop spans 13 amino acids. The V gene's germline CDR1 is MNHEY and CDR2 SVGAGI. CDR3 region: CASSYSSRSEQFF. CDR3 DNA sequence: TGTGCCAGCAGTTACTCGAGTAGGAGTGAGCAGTTCTTC.

The V call is TRBV2, the J call TRBJ2-7, with D perhaps matching TRBD1 (5 bases). The CDR3 is 14 residues long. Looked up from germline, CDR1 is SNHLY and CDR2 is FYNNEI. The V end lost 8 bases, the J end lost 6 bases, and 20 bases lay between the germline ends. The CDR3 sequence is CASYNGAVPLEQYF. Written as DNA, the CDR3 is TGTGCCAGCTACAATGGGGCAGTCCCCCTCGAGCAGTACTTC. The full variable domain, in which reference TRBV2 and TRBJ2-7 provide the parts outside the CDR3, is EPEVTQTPSHQVTQMGQEVILRCVPISNHLYFYWYRQILGQKVEFLVSFYNNEISEKSEIFDDQFSVERPDGSNFTLKIRSTKLEDSAMYFCASYNGAVPLEQYFGPGTRLTVT.

The rearrangement uses TRBV10-3 and TRBJ1-6; the D is unclear. The CDR3 is 14 amino acids. The V gene's germline CDR1 is ENHRY and CDR2 SYGVKD. The germline V and J ends were trimmed by 3 bases and 3 bases, with 6 bases remaining between them. CDR3 in DNA: TGTGCCATCAGTGAATCTATCTATAATTCACCCCTCCACTTT. Its translation: CAISESIYNSPLHF.

The chain is built from TRBV19 and TRBJ1-3; D is ambiguous. The V end lost 7 bases, the J end lost 0 bases, and 13 bases lay between the germline ends. Germline lookup yields CDR1 LNHDA and CDR2 SQIVND (reference sequence). The CDR3 is made up of 15 amino acids. CDR3 residues: CASTRDGVSGNTIYF. CDR3 bases: TGTGCCAGTACCCGAGACGGCGTCTCTGGAAACACCATATATTTT.

This clone was counted between two and nine times. The J gene is TRBJ2-1, the V gene TRBV6-5, with 7 positions matching TRBD2. Germline V gene sequence: CDR1 MNHEY, CDR2 SVGAGI. CDR3 length: 15 amino acids. V was pared by 4 bases and J by 9 bases, with 12 bases of the junction left unmatched. This chain's CDR3 is CASSLLASGFSEQFF. CDR3 bases: TGTGCCAGCAGTTTACTAGCGTCGGGGTTCAGTGAGCAGTTCTTC.

The sample holds a few counts of this clone. J is TRBJ2-2 and V is TRBV6-1; tentatively, D is TRBD2 (6 bases). The CDR3 has 13 residues. The germline V gene encodes CDR1 MNHNS and CDR2 SASEGT. V gave up 6 bases and J gave up 1 base, with 6 bases separating them. DNA for the CDR3: TGTGCCAGCAGGGGGGGGAACACCGGGGAGCTGTTTTTT. It codes for CASRGGNTGELFF.

The V and J genes are TRBV19 and TRBJ1-1, with 7 bases fitting TRBD1. The CDR3 is 15 amino acids. CDR1 is LNHDA and CDR2 is SQIVND in the germline V gene (reference sequence). Unmatched junction bases numbered 7, after V lost 3 bases and J lost 3 bases. CDR3 amino acids: CASSIPDREDTEAFF. For the CDR3, the DNA is TGTGCCAGTAGTATTCCTGACAGGGAGGACACTGAAGCTTTCTTT. The variable domain in full, with the rest retrieved from reference TRBV19 and TRBJ1-1, is DGGITQSPKYLFRKEGQNVTLSCEQNLNHDAMYWYRQDPGQGLRLIYYSQIVNDFQKGDIAEGYSVSREKKESFPLTVTSAQKNPTAFYLCASSIPDREDTEAFFGQGTRLTVV.

The chain joins TRBV5-1 to TRBJ1-1; a weak D match, TRBD1 (5 bases). Germline V gene sequence: CDR1 SGHRS, CDR2 YFSETQ. The CDR3 contains 13 residues. Trimming pared 3 bases from V and 11 bases from J, leaving 17 bases between. The CDR3 loop reads CASSWDDSRDAFF. The CDR3, as DNA: TGCGCCAGCAGCTGGGACGACAGCAGGGATGCTTTCTTT.

The J gene is TRBJ2-7, the V gene TRBV15; D assignment may be TRBD1 or TRBD2 (6 bases each). Germline V lookup: CDR1 LNHNV, CDR2 YYDKDF (reference sequence). CDR3 size: 16 residues. The V and J ends lost 2 bases and 7 bases respectively, with 21 bases between them. DNA for the CDR3: TGTGCCACCAGCAGATCCCGGTGGGCGGGACATTGGGAGCAGTACTTC. Residues: CATSRSRWAGHWEQYF.

This clone has more than one count but fewer than ten. J is TRBJ2-6 and V is TRBV4-2; D is uncertain. In germline, CDR1 is LGHNA, CDR2 YNFKEQ. The CDR3 sequence is 16 residues long. Trimming pared 0 bases from V and 1 base from J, leaving 7 bases between. In DNA form, the CDR3 reads TGTGCCAGCAGCCAAGATCCCGTATCTGGGGCCAACGTCCTGACTTTC. Translated, it gives CASSQDPVSGANVLTF.

The chain uses TRBV6-5 and TRBJ2-5; a weak D match, TRBD2 (6 bases). The CDR3 is 14 residues long. Germline CDR1 and CDR2: MNHEY and SVGAGI. V gave up 4 bases and J gave up 5 bases, with 14 bases separating them. The DNA for the CDR3 is TGTGCCAGCAGTTTGGAGGGTCGGGGGGAGACCCAGTACTTC. This sequence encodes CASSLEGRGETQYF.

The J gene is TRBJ2-3, the V gene TRBV5-1; no clear D gene. This CDR3 region has 12 residues. V gave up 1 base and J gave up 2 bases, with 2 bases separating them. CDR1 is SGHRS, CDR2 YFSETQ, per germline. CDR3: CASSLFTDTQYF. CDR3 coding DNA: TGCGCCAGCAGCTTGTTCACAGATACGCAGTATTTT.

The chain uses TRBV5-1 and TRBJ2-1, with 10 bases matching TRBD1. J was trimmed by 10 bases and V by 0 bases; bases with no gene match: 7. The CDR3 has 15 amino acids. In germline, CDR1 is SGHRS, CDR2 YFSETQ. The CDR3: CASSLGGTGVREQFF. CDR3 sequence (DNA): TGCGCCAGCAGCTTGGGTGGGACAGGGGTACGAGAGCAGTTCTTC.